The 5 T cell receptor beta chains reported below all come from one sample, sequenced in a study of cytomegalovirus exposure and HLA in healthy donors (dated by TCRdb to about 2017). Receptors were amplified or captured by the immunoSEQ multiplex PCR assay. For the multiplex PCR, a mixture combining 60 forward primers for TCR Vbeta segments and 13 reverse primers for TCR Jbeta segments was used. TCRdb took over this immuneACCESS table, retaining in-frame rearrangements with V and J assigned. Such tables are incomplete; in checked studies, under half of the missing clones stem from an unresolved V gene, and the remainder is unexplained. In all, the sample holds some 170,000 clones, and 70% to 80% of those were seen once. The biggest ten clones account for 1.3% of the sample. Sequenced material: PBMCs. The receptors stem from a woman aged 45-65 years in good health and CMV-seronegative.

V usage is TRBV28 and J usage is TRBJ2-7; D may be TRBD1 (5 bases). This CDR3 region has 13 residues. V lost 7 bases, J lost 0 bases, and 10 bases lay in between. CDR1 and CDR2 from the germline V gene are MDHEN and SYDVKM. The CDR3 coding sequence is TGTGCCAGCACTGACAGAGGCTCCTACGAGCAGTACTTC. Its translation is CASTDRGSYEQYF.

The chain has TRBV28 and TRBJ2-7; 13 nucleotides match TRBD2. CDR3 length: 16 residues. Germline lookup yields CDR1 MDHEN and CDR2 SYDVKM. V trimming: 6 bases; J trimming: 5 bases; junction bases outside the gene matches: 10. The CDR3 nucleotides are TGTGCCAGCAGCCAATGGACTAGCGGGAGTCCGAACGAGCAGTACTTC. It specifies CASSQWTSGSPNEQYF.

The rearrangement links TRBV6-5 to TRBJ1-1; D unresolved. Deletions cut 5 bases from V and 4 bases from J, with 8 bases between. Germline CDR1 is MNHEY and CDR2 is SVGAGI. The CDR3 length is 12 residues. The CDR3 protein is CASSRGSTEAFF. The CDR3 DNA reads TGTGCCAGCAGTCGCGGGAGCACTGAAGCTTTCTTT.

J is TRBJ2-7 and V is TRBV19, with D perhaps matching TRBD1 (7 bases). Trimming cost V 6 bases and J 2 bases, with 14 bases left between them. The CDR3 totals 14 residues. Germline CDR1 is LNHDA and CDR2 is SQIVND (reference sequence). The CDR3 loop is CASSRGTATYEQYF. The CDR3 DNA follows: TGTGCCAGTAGCCGCGGGACAGCTACCTACGAGCAGTACTTC.

The chain recombines TRBV9 with TRBJ2-7, with D possibly being TRBD2 (7 bases). CDR1 SGDLS and CDR2 YYNGEE come from the germline V gene. The CDR3 is made up of 15 amino acids. V gave up 0 bases and J gave up 2 bases, with 12 bases separating them. The CDR3 sequence is CASSVGGGGAYEQYF. CDR3 DNA: TGTGCCAGCAGCGTAGGCGGGGGCGGGGCCTACGAGCAGTACTTC.